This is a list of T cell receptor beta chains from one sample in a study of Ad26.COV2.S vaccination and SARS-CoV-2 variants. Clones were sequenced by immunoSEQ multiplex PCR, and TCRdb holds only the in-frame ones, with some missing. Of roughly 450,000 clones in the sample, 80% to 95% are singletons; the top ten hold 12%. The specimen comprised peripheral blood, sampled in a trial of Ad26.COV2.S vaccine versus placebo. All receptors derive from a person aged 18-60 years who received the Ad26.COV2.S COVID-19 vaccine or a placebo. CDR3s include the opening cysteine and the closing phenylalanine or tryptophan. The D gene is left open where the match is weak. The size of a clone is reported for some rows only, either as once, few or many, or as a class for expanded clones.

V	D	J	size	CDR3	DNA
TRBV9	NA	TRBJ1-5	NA	CASSSGGANQPQHF	TGTGCCAGCAGCTCCGGGGGGGCGAACCAGCCCCAGCATTTT
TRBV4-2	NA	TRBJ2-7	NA	CASSQDLNKENYEQYF	TGTGCCAGCAGCCAAGATCTTAACAAGGAGAACTACGAGCAGTACTTC
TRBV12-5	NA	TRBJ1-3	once	CASAVSRGNTIYF	TGTGCTAGTGCAGTGAGTCGAGGAAACACCATATATTTT
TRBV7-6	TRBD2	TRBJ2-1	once	CASSLAGNSGPSYNEQFF	TGTGCCAGCAGCTTAGCGGGAAATAGCGGGCCGTCCTACAATGAGCAGTTCTTC
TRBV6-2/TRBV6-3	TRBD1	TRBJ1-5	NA	CASSYQGAGQPQHF	TGTGCCAGCAGTTACCAGGGGGCCGGACAGCCCCAGCATTTT
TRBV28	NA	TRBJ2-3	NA	CASRQAADTQYF	TGTGCCAGCAGGCAAGCGGCAGATACGCAGTATTTT
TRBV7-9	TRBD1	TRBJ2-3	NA	CASSFGQGGTDTQYF	TGTGCCAGCAGCTTTGGACAGGGAGGCACAGATACGCAGTATTTT
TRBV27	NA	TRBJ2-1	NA	CASSFTGEQFF	TGTGCCAGCAGTTTTACTGGTGAGCAGTTCTTC
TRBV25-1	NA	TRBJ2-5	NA	CASSPTRGSSGRETQYF	TGTGCCAGCAGTCCCACCCGGGGCTCTTCGGGACGAGAGACCCAGTACTTC
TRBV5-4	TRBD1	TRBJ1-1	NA	CASQGGQGETEAFF	TGTGCCAGCCAGGGGGGCCAGGGGGAAACTGAAGCTTTCTTT
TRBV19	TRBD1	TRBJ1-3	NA	CASSLPTGARGNTIYF	TGTGCCAGTAGTCTCCCTACAGGGGCGCGGGGAAACACCATATATTTT
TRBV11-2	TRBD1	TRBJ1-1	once	CASSLLVGTGAFF	TGTGCCAGCAGCTTATTGGTTGGGACAGGGGCTTTCTTT
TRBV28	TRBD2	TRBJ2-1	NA	CASSFQAGIQFF	TGTGCCAGCAGTTTTCAAGCGGGGATTCAGTTCTTC
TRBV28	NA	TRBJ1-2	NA	CASNPTRQISNYGYTF	TGTGCCAGCAATCCCACGAGACAGATCAGTAACTATGGCTACACCTTC
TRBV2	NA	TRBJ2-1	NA	CASNRLRDERDNEQFF	TGTGCCAGCAACCGGCTACGGGACGAAAGGGACAATGAGCAGTTCTTC
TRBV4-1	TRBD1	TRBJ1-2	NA	CASSQGTGAGYGYTF	TGCGCCAGCAGCCAAGGGACAGGGGCCGGCTATGGCTACACCTTC
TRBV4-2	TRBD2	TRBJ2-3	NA	CASSSRLADFTDTQYF	TGTGCCAGCAGCTCCAGACTAGCGGATTTCACAGATACGCAGTATTTT
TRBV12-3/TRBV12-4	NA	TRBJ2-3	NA	CASSGGGGLTQYF	TGTGCCAGCAGTGGAGGGGGAGGGCTTACGCAGTATTTT
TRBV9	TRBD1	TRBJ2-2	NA	CASSGAGTGSALTGTGELFF	TGTGCCAGCAGCGGGGCCGGGACAGGTTCTGCATTAACGGGGACCGGGGAGCTGTTTTTT
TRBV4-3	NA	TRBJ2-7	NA	CASSQGVFSYEQYF	TGCGCCAGCAGCCAAGGAGTGTTTTCCTACGAGCAGTACTTC
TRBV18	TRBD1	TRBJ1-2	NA	CASSPPGQGNYGYTF	TGTGCCAGCTCACCACCCGGACAGGGAAACTATGGCTACACCTTC
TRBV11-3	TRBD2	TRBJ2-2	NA	CASSPGLAGAGGELFF	TGTGCCAGCAGCCCGGGACTAGCGGGAGCAGGCGGGGAGCTGTTTTTT
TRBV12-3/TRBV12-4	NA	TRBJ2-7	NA	CASSLSGIEQYF	TGTGCCAGCAGTTTATCGGGGATCGAGCAGTACTTC
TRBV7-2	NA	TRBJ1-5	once	CASSLLGRAGRYSNQPQHF	TGTGCCAGCAGCTTATTGGGCAGGGCAGGACGTTATAGCAATCAGCCCCAGCATTTT
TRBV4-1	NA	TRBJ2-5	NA	CASSQDQGGEETQYF	TGCGCCAGCAGCCAAGATCAAGGAGGGGAAGAGACCCAGTACTTC
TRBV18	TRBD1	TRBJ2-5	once	CASSLGQLQETQYF	TGTGCCAGCTCTTTGGGACAGCTCCAAGAGACCCAGTACTTC
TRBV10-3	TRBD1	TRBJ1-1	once	CAISEPGTENTEAFF	TGTGCCATCAGTGAGCCCGGGACAGAGAACACTGAAGCTTTCTTT
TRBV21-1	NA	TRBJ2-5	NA	CASSKVVAGPSENQETQYF	TGTGCCAGCAGCAAAGTGGTGGCAGGCCCCTCTGAGAACCAAGAGACCCAGTACTTC
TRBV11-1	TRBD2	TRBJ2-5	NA	CASSFSGQETQYF	TGTGCCAGCAGCTTTAGCGGGCAAGAGACCCAGTACTTC
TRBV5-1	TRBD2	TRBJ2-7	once	CASSPQGAGGLYEQYF	TGCGCCAGCAGCCCTCAGGGAGCGGGAGGGCTATACGAGCAGTACTTC
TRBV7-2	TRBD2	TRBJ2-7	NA	CASSLVPAGVYHEQYF	TGTGCCAGCAGCTTAGTCCCAGCGGGAGTTTACCACGAGCAGTACTTC
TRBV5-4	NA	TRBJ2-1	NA	CASSQAGPSYNEQFF	TGTGCCAGCAGCCAAGCGGGCCCTTCCTACAATGAGCAGTTCTTC
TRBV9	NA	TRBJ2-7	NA	CASSLTGTMDPHEQYF	TGTGCCAGCAGCCTGACCGGGACCATGGATCCCCACGAGCAGTACTTC
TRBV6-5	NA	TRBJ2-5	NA	CASKLTYSQETQYF	TGTGCCAGCAAGCTCACTTACTCCCAGGAGACCCAGTACTTC
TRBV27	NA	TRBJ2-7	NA	CASSLRGEGYEQYF	TGTGCCAGCAGTTTAAGGGGCGAGGGCTACGAGCAGTACTTC
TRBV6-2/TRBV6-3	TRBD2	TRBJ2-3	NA	CASSKGDYPGSLDTQYF	TGTGCCAGCAGCAAAGGGGACTATCCGGGTAGTTTGGATACGCAGTATTTT
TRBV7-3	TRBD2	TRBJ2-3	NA	CASRLAGGTDTQYF	TGTGCCAGCCGACTAGCGGGAGGAACAGATACGCAGTATTTT
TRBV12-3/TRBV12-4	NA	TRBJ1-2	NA	CASSSTAGIGYTF	TGTGCCAGCAGTTCGACCGCGGGCATTGGCTACACCTTC
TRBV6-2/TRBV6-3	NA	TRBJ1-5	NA	CASSLAAGLQPQHF	TGTGCCAGCAGCCTCGCGGCAGGGTTACAGCCCCAGCATTTT
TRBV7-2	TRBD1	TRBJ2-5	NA	CASSPDRAGWETQYF	TGTGCCAGCAGCCCGGACAGGGCCGGATGGGAGACCCAGTACTTC
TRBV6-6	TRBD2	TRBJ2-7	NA	CASSSSGGRDYEQYF	TGTGCCAGCAGTTCCTCCGGAGGGAGGGACTACGAGCAGTACTTC
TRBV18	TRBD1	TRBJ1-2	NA	CASSPGTGPKYGYTF	TGTGCCAGCTCGCCCGGGACAGGGCCTAAGTATGGCTACACCTTC
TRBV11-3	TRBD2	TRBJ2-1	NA	CAPPQREDNEQFF	TGTGCCCCCCCCCAGCGGGAGGACAATGAGCAGTTCTTC
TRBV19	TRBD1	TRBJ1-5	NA	CASSIGRQGYYSNQPQHF	TGTGCCAGTAGTATAGGGAGACAGGGATATTATAGCAATCAGCCCCAGCATTTT
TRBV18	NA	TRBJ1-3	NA	CASSPPERSGNTIYF	TGTGCCAGCTCACCACCGGAGCGCTCTGGAAACACCATATATTTT
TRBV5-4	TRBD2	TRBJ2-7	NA	CASSFGGSVMAGQYF	TGTGCCAGCAGCTTTGGCGGGAGTGTTATGGCTGGGCAGTACTTC
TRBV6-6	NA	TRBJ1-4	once	CASSYSTRRNEKLFF	TGTGCCAGCAGTTACTCGACCCGGCGTAATGAAAAACTGTTTTTT
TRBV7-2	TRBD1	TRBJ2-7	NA	CASRGGVRTGDSYEQYF	TGTGCCAGCAGGGGCGGGGTTAGGACAGGGGACTCCTACGAGCAGTACTTC
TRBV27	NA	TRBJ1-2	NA	CASRQGTGPYGYTF	TGTGCCAGCAGACAGGGAACAGGTCCCTATGGCTACACCTTC
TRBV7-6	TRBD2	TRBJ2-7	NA	CASSPLSGVSDEQYF	TGTGCCAGCAGCCCGTTGAGCGGGGTGTCCGACGAGCAGTACTTC
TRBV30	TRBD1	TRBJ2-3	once	CASKTGGTDTQYF	TGTGCCTCGAAGACAGGGGGCACAGATACGCAGTATTTT
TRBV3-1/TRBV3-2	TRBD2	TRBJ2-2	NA	CASSYSGANTGELFF	TGTGCCAGCAGCTATAGCGGGGCGAACACCGGGGAGCTGTTTTTT
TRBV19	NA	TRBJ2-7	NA	CASSIEAGVPYEQYF	TGTGCCAGTAGTATAGAAGCAGGGGTCCCCTACGAGCAGTACTTC
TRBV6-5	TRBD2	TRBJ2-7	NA	CASKRGQVSYEQYF	TGTGCCAGTAAGCGGGGTCAGGTCTCCTACGAGCAGTACTTC
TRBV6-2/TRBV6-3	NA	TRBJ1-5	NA	CASSDSSDQPQHF	TGTGCCAGCAGTGATAGTTCGGATCAGCCCCAGCATTTT
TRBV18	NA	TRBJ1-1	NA	CASSPFDNRANTEAFF	TGTGCCAGCTCACCCTTCGATAACAGGGCGAACACTGAAGCTTTCTTT
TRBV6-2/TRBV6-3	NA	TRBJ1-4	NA	CASSEGTPWDEKLFF	TGTGCCAGCAGCGAGGGGACCCCATGGGATGAAAAACTGTTTTTT
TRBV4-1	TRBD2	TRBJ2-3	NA	CASSQDTSGSTDTQYF	TGCGCCAGCAGCCAAGATACTAGCGGGTCGACAGATACGCAGTATTTT
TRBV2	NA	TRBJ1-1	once	CASSMEAGTEAFF	TGTGCCAGCAGCATGGAGGCGGGCACTGAAGCTTTCTTT